One sample yielded the 15 T cell receptor beta chains listed below, sequenced in a study of chemoradiotherapy in HPV16-positive cancers. Profiled with immunoSEQ multiplex PCR; TCRdb holds only in-frame clones, not every one. This sample has roughly 23,000 clones, with roughly 92% found just once. Sequenced here: blood, sampled from a patient who underwent chemoradiotherapy. The source is a human donor with HPV-associated anogenital cancer.

The chain uses TRBV4-2 and TRBJ2-7; D may correspond to TRBD1 or TRBD2 (5 bases each). The CDR3 has 15 residues. The germline gives CDR1 LGHNA, CDR2 YNFKEQ. V lost 1 base and J 2 bases, leaving 12 bases between the germline ends. CDR3 in amino acids: CASSQAGTATYEQYF. In nucleotides, the CDR3 is TGTGCCAGCAGCCAAGCCGGGACCGCCACCTACGAGCAGTACTTC.

The CDR3 loop reads CSARDRGQGFF. CDR3 DNA sequence: TGCAGTGCTAGAGATCGAGGACAGGGGTTCTTT. The chain carries TRBV20-1 and TRBJ1-1, with 9 bases lining up with TRBD1. The CDR3 covers 11 residues. Germline loops: CDR1 DFQATT, CDR2 SNEGSKA (reference sequence). The J segment lost 14 bases and the V segment lost 0 bases, leaving 4 bases of the junction unmatched.

J is TRBJ2-5 and V is TRBV5-4, with 10 bases matching TRBD2. V was clipped by 2 bases and J by 2 bases; unmatched bases: 6. The CDR3 extends over 16 amino acids. Germline-derived CDR1 and CDR2 are SGHNT and YYREEE (reference sequence). This CDR3 reads CASSFPGTSEQETQYF. The CDR3 DNA follows: TGTGCCAGCAGCTTTCCCGGGACTAGCGAACAAGAGACCCAGTACTTC.

This sequence joins TRBV11-1 and TRBJ1-2, with D maybe TRBD1 (6 bases). Germline assignment: CDR1 SGHAT and CDR2 FQDESV (reference sequence). V was shortened by 1 base and J by 7 bases, with 13 bases between the two germline ends. This CDR3 is 14 amino acids long. The CDR3 sequence: CASSLVGTSFGYTF. The CDR3 DNA reads TGTGCCAGCAGCTTAGTTGGGACATCCTTTGGCTACACCTTC.

This clone showed up just once. The chain carries TRBV5-5 and TRBJ1-1; no clear D. Germline CDR1 is SGHKS and CDR2 is YYEKEE (reference sequence). V lost 4 bases to trimming and J lost 4 bases, with 11 bases between them. The CDR3 has 13 amino acids. CDR3 in amino acids: CASSPGETTEAFF. For the CDR3, the DNA is TGTGCCAGCAGCCCCGGAGAGACCACTGAAGCTTTCTTT.

The chain combines TRBV7-2 with TRBJ2-3; TRBD2 aligns across 7 bases. The CDR3 is made up of 14 amino acids. Germline V gene lookup returns CDR1 SGHTA and CDR2 FQGNSA. The J segment lost 2 bases and the V segment lost 4 bases, leaving 3 bases of the junction unmatched. This chain's CDR3 is CASSSGLVTDTQYF. CDR3 nucleotides: TGTGCCAGCAGCTCCGGACTAGTCACAGATACGCAGTATTTT.

This clone was seen once. The J gene is TRBJ2-5, the V gene TRBV7-2, with 14 bases that match TRBD2. The CDR3 is made up of 19 amino acids. V shed 5 bases and J 4 bases; nucleotides not matched to a gene: 15. Germline lookup yields CDR1 SGHTA and CDR2 FQGNSA. CDR3 DNA: TGTGCCAGCAGCCGAGGACTAGCGGGGGGCGTACTGAGGGGAGAGACCCAGTACTTC. Amino acids: CASSRGLAGGVLRGETQYF.

The chain uses TRBV9 and TRBJ2-2, with a possible D match to TRBD1 (6 bases). The V end lost 2 bases, the J end lost 5 bases, and 16 bases lay between the germline ends. Germline CDR1 SGDLS, CDR2 YYNGEE. CDR3 length equals 16 residues. The CDR3 reads CASSVGRAGDTGELFF. The CDR3 bases are TGTGCCAGCAGCGTGGGTAGGGCAGGGGATACCGGGGAGCTGTTTTTT.

The rearrangement uses TRBV7-6 and TRBJ2-1; the D gene is possibly TRBD2 (5 bases). The germline CDR1 and CDR2 sequences are SGHVS and FNYEAQ. The V end was cut by 1 base, the J end by 7 bases, with 14 bases between. This CDR3 has 15 amino acids. The CDR3 loop reads CASSLDIVSGNEQFF. The CDR3 DNA reads TGTGCCAGCAGCTTAGACATCGTATCGGGAAATGAGCAGTTCTTC.

This clone has only a few counts. This sample also contains other DNA sequences that code for the same CDR3. The genes are TRBV9 and TRBJ2-7; the D gene is possibly TRBD1 (5 bases). The CDR3 loop spans 14 amino acids. V was clipped by 0 bases and J by 2 bases, with 9 bases between them. Germline assignment: CDR1 SGDLS and CDR2 YYNGEE. CDR3 nucleotide sequence: TGTGCCAGCAGCGTAGAGCAGGGCCCCTACGAGCAGTACTTC. This codes for CASSVEQGPYEQYF.

The chain carries TRBV5-4 and TRBJ2-4, with 7 bases fitting TRBD1. The CDR3 loop spans 14 amino acids. CDR1 and CDR2 from the germline V gene are SGHNT and YYREEE (reference sequence). V shed 4 bases and J 4 bases; nucleotides not matched to a gene: 5. The CDR3 bases are TGTGCCAGCAGCCCCGGGACAGTTAAAAACATTCAGTACTTC. Residues: CASSPGTVKNIQYF.

The CDR3 loop reads CATSVTRTGANEKLFF. CDR3 sequence (DNA): TGTGCCACCAGCGTTACGAGGACAGGGGCTAATGAAAAACTGTTTTTT. The chain uses TRBV15 and TRBJ1-4; 9 bases map to TRBD1. CDR1 and CDR2 from the germline V gene are LNHNV and YYDKDF (reference sequence). The junction had 7 bases not matched to a gene; V was cut back by 5 bases and J by 3 bases. This CDR3 region has 16 residues.

This clone is a singleton in its sample. The gene calls are TRBV4-3 and TRBJ2-1; a weak D match, TRBD2 (5 bases). In germline, CDR1 is LGHNA, CDR2 YSLEER. The V end was cut by 2 bases, the J end by 0 bases, with 14 bases between. The CDR3 is 17 amino acids. The CDR3 here is CASSQSTVASSYNEQFF. The CDR3 nucleotides are TGCGCCAGCAGCCAAAGCACCGTAGCGTCCTCCTACAATGAGCAGTTCTTC.

V is TRBV5-1 and J is TRBJ2-1, with 12 positions matching TRBD2. The CDR3 extends over 15 amino acids. Trimming cost V 2 bases and J 5 bases; bases outside gene matches: 2. Germline-derived CDR1 and CDR2 are SGHRS and YFSETQ. The CDR3 region is CASSFTSGGNNEQFF. The CDR3 bases are TGCGCCAGCAGCTTTACTAGCGGGGGGAACAATGAGCAGTTCTTC.

The table lists this clone with a count of one. The chain recombines TRBV7-6 with TRBJ2-1, with 7 positions matching TRBD1. CDR3 length equals 15 residues. J was trimmed by 4 bases and V by 5 bases; bases with no gene match: 8. CDR1 is SGHVS, CDR2 FNYEAQ, per germline. The CDR3 region has the DNA TGTGCCAGCAGCCCGAGACTACAGGGGTACAATGAGCAGTTCTTC. This gives the protein CASSPRLQGYNEQFF.